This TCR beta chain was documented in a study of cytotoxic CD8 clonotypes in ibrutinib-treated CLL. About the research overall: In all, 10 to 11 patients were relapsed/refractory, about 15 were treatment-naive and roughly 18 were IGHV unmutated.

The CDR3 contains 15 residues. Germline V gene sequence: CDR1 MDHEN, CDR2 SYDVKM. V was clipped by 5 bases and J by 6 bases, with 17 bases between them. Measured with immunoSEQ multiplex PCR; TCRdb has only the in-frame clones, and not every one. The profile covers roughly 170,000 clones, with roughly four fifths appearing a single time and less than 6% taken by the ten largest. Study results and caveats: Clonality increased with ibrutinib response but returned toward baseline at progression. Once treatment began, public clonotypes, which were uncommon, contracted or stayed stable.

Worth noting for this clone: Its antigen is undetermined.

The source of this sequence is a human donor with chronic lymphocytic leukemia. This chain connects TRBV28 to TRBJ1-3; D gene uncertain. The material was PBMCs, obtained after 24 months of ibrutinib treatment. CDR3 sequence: CASSEMKVGENTIYF. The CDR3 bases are TGTGCCAGCAGTGAGATGAAAGTTGGGGAAAACACCATATATTTT. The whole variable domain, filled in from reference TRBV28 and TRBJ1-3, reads DVKVTQSSRYLVKRTGEKVFLECVQDMDHENMFWYRQDPGLGLRLIYFSYDVKMKEKGDIPEGYSVSREKKERFSLILESASTNQTSMYLCASSEMKVGENTIYFGEGSWLTVV.